This T cell receptor beta chain is from a study of human T cells and chemical hapten exposure. For the study at large: Per-sample TCR yield variability stemmed mainly from small pooled library volume differences. The study, taken as a whole, reports: High-frequency TCRs, those above 1 in 1000, stayed the same after DPC sensitization.

Looked up from germline, CDR1 is SGHAT and CDR2 is FQNNGV. V was clipped by 5 bases and J by 6 bases; unmatched bases: 11. The CDR3 runs 16 residues. TCRdb redid the calling of the RACE reads with MiXCR, one entry per CDR3 protein. This sample has about 76,000 distinct CDR3 sequences, with roughly 13% found just once. On this clonotype: Antigen specificity is unknown.

Time point noted: patch test 3, about 24 weeks after DPC sensitization. Sample treatment: therapeutic diphenylcyclopropenone sensitization with weekly scalp DPC. Blood sampling preceded each patch test application. The sequence was obtained from a woman aged 45-65 years with alopecia areata. Some clones in this sample may be carry-over from other donors' samples. The rearrangement links TRBV11-2 to TRBJ2-3; the match to TRBD2 covers 10 bases. This specimen consisted of whole blood, obtained in connection with sensitization to the hapten diphenylcyclopropenone (DPC). CDR3 protein: CASSPRPLAGVDTQYF. The DNA of the CDR3 is TGTGCCAGCAGCCCCCGGCCGCTAGCGGGAGTGGATACGCAGTATTTT.